Following are 17 T cell receptor beta chains from one sample sequenced in a study of T cell responses to AZD1222 COVID-19 vaccine. Produced via immunoSEQ multiplex PCR; TCRdb's table is partial and in-frame only. The sample yields about 160,000 clones, about 90% seen once. The sequencing here drew on peripheral blood, taken on day 0 of MenACWY control vaccination. The receptors were sampled from an adult in good health.

The chain carries TRBV5-8 and TRBJ2-3; D unresolved. V was clipped by 1 base and J by 2 bases, with 5 bases between them. CDR3 length: 13 residues. Looked up from germline, CDR1 is SGHTS and CDR2 is YDEGEE. The CDR3 protein is CASSLIATDTQYF. In DNA form, the CDR3 reads TGTGCCAGCAGCTTGATCGCCACAGATACGCAGTATTTT.

V and J are TRBV7-8 and TRBJ1-4; D unresolved. Per germline, CDR1 SGHVS and CDR2 FQNEAQ. The CDR3 is made up of 13 amino acids. The V end lost 2 bases, the J end lost 8 bases, and 9 bases lay between the germline ends. The CDR3 DNA reads TGTGCCAGCAGCTTATTCTCTGACGAAAAACTGTTTTTT. This translates into CASSLFSDEKLFF.

J is TRBJ1-2 and V is TRBV27; D call uncertain. V was pared by 6 bases and J by 5 bases, with 10 bases between. The CDR3 sequence is 12 residues long. Germline V lookup: CDR1 MNHEY, CDR2 SMNVEV (reference sequence). This CDR3 is CASRGMGYGYTF. In DNA form, the CDR3 reads TGTGCCAGCAGGGGAATGGGGTATGGCTACACCTTC.

This clone was detected a few times. The chain employs TRBV4-1 and TRBJ2-1, with D perhaps matching TRBD2 (5 bases). V dropped 1 base and J dropped 4 bases, with 17 bases sitting between them. The CDR3 runs 17 residues. Germline V CDR1 and CDR2: MGHRA, YSYEKL. CDR3 nucleotides: TGCGCCAGCAGCCAAGTAGATCTCGGGATTTCTTACAATGAGCAGTTCTTC. Its translation: CASSQVDLGISYNEQFF.

The J gene is TRBJ2-4, the V gene TRBV28; the D is unclear. Germline V CDR1 and CDR2: MDHEN, SYDVKM. V was clipped by 7 bases and J by 0 bases, with 7 bases between them. The CDR3 is made up of 13 amino acids. CDR3 sequence: CASNSLAKNIQYF. CDR3 DNA: TGTGCCAGCAATTCGTTAGCCAAAAACATTCAGTACTTC.

This clone was observed a few times. The rearrangement joins TRBV5-6 to TRBJ2-2, with D perhaps matching TRBD1 (5 bases). CDR1 is SGHDT, CDR2 YYEEEE, per germline. Trimming shortened V by 5 bases and J by 2 bases, and 13 bases separated the two germline ends. CDR3 length: 15 residues. CDR3 loop: CASRVRTLNTGELFF. The CDR3, as DNA: TGTGCCAGCAGGGTTCGGACACTCAACACCGGGGAGCTGTTTTTT. Full variable domain (outside the CDR3, taken from reference TRBV5-6 and TRBJ2-2): DAGVTQSPTHLIKTRGQQVTLRCSPKSGHDTVSWYQQALGQGPQFIFQYYEEEERQRGNFPDRFSGHQFPNYSSELNVNALLLGDSALYLCASRVRTLNTGELFFGEGSRLTVL.

This clone was found a few times. The chain uses TRBV27 and TRBJ1-5; 7 positions agree with TRBD1. J lost 5 bases, V lost 5 bases, and 6 bases had no gene match. Germline CDR1 reads MNHEY; CDR2 reads SMNVEV (reference sequence). There are 14 residues in the CDR3. The CDR3 DNA follows: TGTGCCAGCAGTCCCGACAGGGCAGATCAGCCCCAGCATTTT. Translated, it gives CASSPDRADQPQHF.

CDR3 DNA sequence: TGTGCCAGCAGCTTTGGCGCCACCGGGGAGCTGTTTTTT. Its protein is CASSFGATGELFF. The chain recombines TRBV5-6 with TRBJ2-2; D gene ambiguous. CDR3 size: 13 residues. Trimming stripped 2 bases from V and 4 bases from J, with 6 bases between. CDR1 and CDR2 from the germline V gene are SGHDT and YYEEEE.

The V and J genes are TRBV1 and TRBJ2-1; the table's D gene call, TRBD1, was not cross checked with the DNA. TRBV1 is listed as a pseudogene. The CDR3 sequence is 16 residues long. CDR3 DNA sequence: TGCACCAGCAGCCACAACAGGGGGACTCCTTACAATGAGCAGTTCTTC. It codes for CTSSHNRGTPYNEQFF.

The rearrangement links TRBV30 to TRBJ1-3; TRBD1 aligns across 7 bases. V was clipped by 2 bases and J by 4 bases; unmatched bases: 14. Germline lookup yields CDR1 GTSNPN and CDR2 SVGIG (reference sequence). The CDR3 extends over 17 amino acids. CDR3 protein: CAWSSGTVPWVGNTIYF. DNA for the CDR3: TGTGCCTGGAGTTCCGGGACAGTGCCTTGGGTCGGAAACACCATATATTTT.

The chain joins TRBV6-4 to TRBJ1-5; D ambiguous. Germline values: CDR1 MRHNA, CDR2 SNTAGT. V was shortened by 5 bases and J by 5 bases, with 10 bases between the two germline ends. The CDR3 is 13 amino acids. The CDR3 sequence is CASSLSYDQPQHF. DNA of the CDR3: TGTGCCAGCAGTTTAAGTTACGATCAGCCCCAGCATTTT.

V gene TRBV20-1 combines with J gene TRBJ1-2, with D possibly being TRBD1 (6 bases). Germline CDR1 is DFQATT and CDR2 is SNEGSKA (reference sequence). The CDR3 spans 11 residues. V was cut by 2 bases and J by 6 bases, with 7 bases left in between. For the CDR3, the DNA is TGCAGTGCTAGAAGGGGGAATGGCTACACCTTC. It is translated as CSARRGNGYTF.

Written as DNA, the CDR3 is TGTGCCAGCAGCCGTGACCGGGCCCAAGAGACCCAGTACTTC. Translating gives CASSRDRAQETQYF. The chain employs TRBV2 and TRBJ2-5; D call uncertain. V lost 6 bases and J lost 1, with 12 bases in between. Germline CDR1 SNHLY, CDR2 FYNNEI. The CDR3 is 14 residues long.

The J gene is TRBJ1-4, the V gene TRBV4-1; the D is unclear. Germline V CDR1 and CDR2: MGHRA, YSYEKL. The V end was cut by 3 bases, the J end by 0 bases, with 11 bases between. The CDR3 extends over 16 amino acids. CDR3 residues: CASSQVGDATNEKLFF. CDR3 coding DNA: TGCGCCAGCAGCCAGGTCGGGGATGCAACTAATGAAAAACTGTTTTTT.

This chain uses TRBV21-1 with TRBJ1-2; the table's D gene call, TRBD1, was not cross checked with the DNA. TRBV21-1 is marked as a pseudogene. The CDR3 consists of 17 residues. The chain's CDR3 is CATRFWGQASRHYGYTF. CDR3 coding DNA: TGTGCCACCCGATTTTGGGGACAAGCCTCCCGACACTATGGCTACACCTTC.

This chain uses TRBV7-9 with TRBJ1-6; D may be TRBD1 (5 bases). The CDR3 covers 12 residues. Trimming shortened V by 4 bases and J by 9 bases, and 7 bases separated the two germline ends. Germline V gene lookup returns CDR1 SEHNR and CDR2 FQNEAQ (reference sequence). CDR3 in DNA: TGTGCCAGCAGCTACCAGGGTTCACCCCTCCACTTT. Its translation: CASSYQGSPLHF.

This clone was seen only a few times. The chain links TRBV2 to TRBJ1-1; TRBD1 aligns across 7 bases. V was pared by 7 bases and J by 1 base, with 3 bases of the junction left unmatched. From germline, CDR1 is SNHLY and CDR2 FYNNEI. The length of the CDR3 is 13 residues. This CDR3 reads CASIGDRNTEAFF. The CDR3 DNA is TGTGCCAGCATTGGGGACAGGAACACTGAAGCTTTCTTT.